These 15 T cell receptor beta chains share one sample of origin, sequenced in a study of blood T cells in healthy people across ages. A second PCR of 7 to 11 cycles used a sample-barcoded 5' primer and a J-beta primer mix. TCRdb re-called the 5' RACE reads with MiXCR, one entry per CDR3 protein. The data hold 700,000 to 850,000 distinct CDR3 sequences, with about 53% observed a single time. The sequenced sample was blood. The origin of the receptors is a man older than 75 in good health.

The table lists this clonotype with a few counts. V and J are TRBV20-1 and TRBJ2-7, with D uncertain. Per germline, CDR1 DFQATT and CDR2 SNEGSKA (reference sequence). The germline V and J ends were trimmed by 6 bases and 1 base, with 13 bases remaining between them. CDR3 length: 13 amino acids. CDR3 region: CSAALLRSYEQYF. The CDR3 region has the DNA TGCAGTGCGGCATTGCTGCGGTCCTACGAGCAGTACTTC.

The V call is TRBV28, the J call TRBJ2-5, with 8 nucleotides matching TRBD1. CDR1 and CDR2 from the germline V gene are MDHEN and SYDVKM. The V segment lost 6 bases and the J segment 4 bases; nucleotides outside the gene matches: 13. The CDR3 is made up of 16 amino acids. CDR3: CASSLTLQGARETQYF. CDR3 bases: TGTGCCAGCAGCCTCACGCTTCAGGGGGCGCGAGAGACCCAGTACTTC.

The genes are TRBV12-3 or TRBV12-4 and TRBJ2-1; 12 nucleotides match TRBD2. The CDR3 loop spans 18 amino acids. Unmatched junction bases numbered 12, after V lost 2 bases and J lost 7 bases. CDR3 in DNA: TGTGCCAGCAGTTTATCCCCCCGTCGGCTAGCGGGGGGGAATGAGCAGTTCTTC. Its protein product is CASSLSPRRLAGGNEQFF.

This clonotype occurred many times. This sequence joins TRBV6-2 or TRBV6-3 and TRBJ1-2, with no clear D. V was cut by 5 bases and J by 4 bases, with 5 bases left in between. The CDR3 length is 11 residues. Germline assignment: CDR1 MNHEY and CDR2 SVGEGT. CDR3 DNA: TGTGCCAGCAGTCGAAGCTATGGCTACACCTTC. As protein: CASSRSYGYTF.

The chain employs TRBV9 and TRBJ2-1; tentatively, D is TRBD2 (6 bases). Germline loops: CDR1 SGDLS, CDR2 YYNGEE. CDR3 length: 15 residues. With 9 bases removed from V and 0 bases from J, the gap between germline ends came to 16 bases. In DNA form, the CDR3 reads TGTGCCAACCCGCGGGACCGCAGCTCCTACAATGAGCAGTTCTTC. Translated, it gives CANPRDRSSYNEQFF.

CDR3 DNA sequence: TGTGCCAGCAGTTCCGCGACTATAGCGGGAGGCGAGCAGTACTTC. Protein product: CASSSATIAGGEQYF. V is TRBV12-3 or TRBV12-4 and J is TRBJ2-5; 10 bases align to TRBD2. Gene TRBJ2-7 matches the end of the DNA better, so the J call may be wrong. The CDR3 has 15 amino acids.

The gene calls are TRBV2 and TRBJ1-2; 9 positions agree with TRBD1. Germline V gives CDR1 SNHLY, CDR2 FYNNEI. V was clipped by 2 bases and J by 6 bases; unmatched bases: 7. This CDR3 has 15 residues. The DNA of the CDR3 is TGTGCCAGCAGTGAATACGGGACAGGGCCGGATGGCTACACCTTC. It yields the protein CASSEYGTGPDGYTF.

The gene calls are TRBV5-1 and TRBJ2-1, with TRBD2 matching 14 bases. J gave up 1 base and V 7 bases, and 7 bases lay outside the gene matches. Germline V gene lookup returns CDR1 SGHRS and CDR2 YFSETQ. The CDR3 loop spans 17 amino acids. In DNA, the CDR3 is TGCGCCAGCCGGGGACTAGCGGGAGTGGGTTCCTACAATGAGCAGTTCTTC. Translating gives CASRGLAGVGSYNEQFF.

The chain joins TRBV6-4 to TRBJ2-1, with 15 bases matching TRBD2. Unmatched junction bases numbered 8, after V lost 2 bases and J lost 15 bases. Germline V gene sequence: CDR1 MRHNA, CDR2 SNTAGT. The CDR3 loop spans 15 amino acids. CDR3: CASSDPTRTSGRVFF. Here the CDR3 DNA reads TGTGCCAGCAGTGACCCGACACGGACTAGCGGGAGGGTGTTCTTC.

This chain joins TRBV20-1 and TRBJ1-2, with D tentatively TRBD1 (5 bases). This CDR3 has 13 amino acids. CDR1 is DFQATT and CDR2 is SNEGSKA in the germline V gene (reference sequence). The CDR3 here is CSHKGSTIYGYTF. The CDR3 nucleotides are TGCAGCCACAAGGGGAGCACAATTTATGGCTACACCTTC.

This clonotype has just a few counts. V usage is TRBV11-1 and J usage is TRBJ2-3, with TRBD1 matching 7 bases. Trimming cost V 1 base and J 0 bases; bases outside gene matches: 4. The length of the CDR3 is 16 residues. The germline gives CDR1 SGHAT, CDR2 FQDESV (reference sequence). As DNA, the CDR3 is TGTGCCAGCAGCTTAGAAACAGGGGTCAGCACAGATACGCAGTATTTT. Translated, it gives CASSLETGVSTDTQYF. Supplemented by reference TRBV11-1 and TRBJ2-3, the full variable domain reads EAEVAQSPRYKITEKSQAVAFWCDPISGHATLYWYRQILGQGPELLVQFQDESVVDDSQLPKDRFSAERLKGVDSTLKIQPAELGDSAMYLCASSLETGVSTDTQYFGPGTRLTVL.

This clonotype was recorded a few times. The chain combines TRBV6-2 or TRBV6-3 with TRBJ2-1, with 10 nucleotides matching TRBD1. The CDR3 has 13 residues. The germline V gene has CDR1 MNHEY and CDR2 SVGEGT. V dropped 6 bases and J dropped 6; count of bases not matched to a gene: 2. The chain's CDR3 is CASSGTGVNEQFF. The CDR3 DNA follows: TGTGCCAGCAGCGGGACAGGGGTCAATGAGCAGTTCTTC.

The V call is TRBV6-5, the J call TRBJ2-3, with D possibly matching TRBD1 (5 bases). The CDR3 is 13 amino acids. Germline assignment: CDR1 MNHEY and CDR2 SVGAGI. V lost 5 bases and J 14 bases, leaving 20 bases between the germline ends. The CDR3 region has the DNA TGTGCCAGCAGTCCGGGCTCCGACAGATACGCGTATTTT. As protein: CASSPGSDRYAYF.

This chain uses TRBV2 with TRBJ1-1; TRBD1 matches at 7 bases. V shed 4 bases, J shed 0 bases, and the junction held 8 bases outside the gene matches. Germline lookup yields CDR1 SNHLY and CDR2 FYNNEI. The CDR3 has 16 residues. The CDR3, as DNA: TGTGCCAGCAGTGGTGCAGGGGGGGTAATGAACACTGAAGCTTTCTTT. Protein product: CASSGAGGVMNTEAFF.

The V gene is TRBV5-6, the J gene TRBJ1-2, with a possible D match to TRBD1 (6 bases). V was pared by 3 bases and J by 7 bases, with 19 bases between. Per germline, CDR1 SGHDT and CDR2 YYEEEE. The CDR3 is made up of 15 amino acids. The CDR3 sequence is CASSSPGTSVGGYTF. CDR3 coding DNA: TGTGCCAGCAGCTCTCCCGGGACATCTGTGGGTGGCTACACCTTC.